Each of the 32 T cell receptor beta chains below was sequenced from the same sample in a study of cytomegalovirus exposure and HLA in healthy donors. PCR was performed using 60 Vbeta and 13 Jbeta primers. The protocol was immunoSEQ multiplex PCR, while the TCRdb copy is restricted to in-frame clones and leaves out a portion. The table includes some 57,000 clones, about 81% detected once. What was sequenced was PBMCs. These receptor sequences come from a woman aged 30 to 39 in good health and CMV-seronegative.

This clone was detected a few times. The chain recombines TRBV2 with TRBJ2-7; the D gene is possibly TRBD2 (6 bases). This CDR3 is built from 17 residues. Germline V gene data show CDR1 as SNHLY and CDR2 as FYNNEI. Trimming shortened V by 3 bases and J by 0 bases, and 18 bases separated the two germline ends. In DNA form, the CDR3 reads TGTGCCAGCAGTGACCCGGGACTTGTGACAACCTCCTACGAGCAGTACTTC. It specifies CASSDPGLVTTSYEQYF.

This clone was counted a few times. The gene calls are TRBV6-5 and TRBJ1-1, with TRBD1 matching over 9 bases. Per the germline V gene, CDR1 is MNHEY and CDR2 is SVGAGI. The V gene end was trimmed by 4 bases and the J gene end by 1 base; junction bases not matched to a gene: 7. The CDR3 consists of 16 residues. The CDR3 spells CASSSAWGQGNTEAFF. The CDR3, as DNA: TGTGCCAGCAGTTCCGCCTGGGGACAGGGGAACACTGAAGCTTTCTTT.

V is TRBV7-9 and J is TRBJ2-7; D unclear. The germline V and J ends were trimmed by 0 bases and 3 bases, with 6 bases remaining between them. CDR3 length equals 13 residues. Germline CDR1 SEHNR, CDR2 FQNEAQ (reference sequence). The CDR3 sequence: CASSLAPHYEQYF. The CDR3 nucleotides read TGTGCCAGCAGCTTAGCCCCACACTACGAGCAGTACTTC.

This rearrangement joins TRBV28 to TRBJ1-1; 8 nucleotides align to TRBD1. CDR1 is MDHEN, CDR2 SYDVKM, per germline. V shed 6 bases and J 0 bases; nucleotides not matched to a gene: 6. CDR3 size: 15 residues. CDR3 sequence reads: CASRDRAYMNTEAFF. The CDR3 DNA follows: TGTGCCAGCAGGGACAGGGCCTATATGAACACTGAAGCTTTCTTT.

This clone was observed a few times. The DNA for the CDR3 is TGTGCCAGCAGTGACCTCCCAAGACAGGACAATAATGAAAAACTGTTTTTT. The encoded protein is CASSDLPRQDNNEKLFF. This sequence joins TRBV25-1 and TRBJ1-4, with a weak D call TRBD1 (6 bases). With 3 bases removed from V and 4 bases from J, the gap between germline ends came to 18 bases. CDR1 is MGHDK, CDR2 SYGVNS, per germline. This CDR3 has 17 residues.

As DNA, the CDR3 is TGTGCCAGCAGCCGACAGGGGGCTGGGAACACCGGGGAGCTGTTTTTT. It codes for CASSRQGAGNTGELFF. The J gene is TRBJ2-2, the V gene TRBV28; 10 nucleotides align to TRBD1. This CDR3 spans 16 amino acids. The V and J ends lost 6 bases and 1 base, in that order; junction bases with no gene match: 5. Germline CDR1 reads MDHEN; CDR2 reads SYDVKM.

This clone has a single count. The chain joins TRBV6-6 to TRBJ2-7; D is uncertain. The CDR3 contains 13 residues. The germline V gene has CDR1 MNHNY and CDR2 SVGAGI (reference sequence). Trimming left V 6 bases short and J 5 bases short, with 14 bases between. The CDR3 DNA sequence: TGTGCCAGCAGCCGCCAGTATACCGACGAGCAGTACTTC. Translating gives CASSRQYTDEQYF.

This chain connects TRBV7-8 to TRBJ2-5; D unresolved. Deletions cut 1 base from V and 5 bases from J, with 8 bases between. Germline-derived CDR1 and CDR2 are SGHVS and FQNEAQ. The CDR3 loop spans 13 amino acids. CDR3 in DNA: TGTGCCAGCAGCTTAGGGGTGAGGGAGACCCAGTACTTC. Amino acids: CASSLGVRETQYF.

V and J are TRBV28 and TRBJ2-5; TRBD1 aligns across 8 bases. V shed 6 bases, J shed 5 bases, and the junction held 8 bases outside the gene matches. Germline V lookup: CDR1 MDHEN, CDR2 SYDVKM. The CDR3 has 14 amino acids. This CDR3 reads CASRRTGSGETQYF. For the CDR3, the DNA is TGTGCCAGCAGACGGACAGGGTCAGGGGAGACCCAGTACTTC.

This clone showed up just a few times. This CDR3 is CASSTRRRSYNEQFF. DNA of the CDR3: TGTGCCAGCAGCACCCGGCGGCGTTCCTACAATGAGCAGTTCTTC. The genes are TRBV6-5 and TRBJ2-1; D unclear. CDR1 MNHEY and CDR2 SVGAGI come from the germline V gene. V gave up 6 bases and J gave up 1 base, with 13 bases separating them. CDR3 length: 15 residues.

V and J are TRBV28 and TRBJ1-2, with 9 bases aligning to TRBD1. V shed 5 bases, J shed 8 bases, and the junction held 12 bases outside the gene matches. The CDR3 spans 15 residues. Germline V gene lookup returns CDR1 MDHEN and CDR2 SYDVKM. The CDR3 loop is CASSISGTGYTGYTF. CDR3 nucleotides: TGTGCCAGCAGTATCTCCGGGACAGGGTATACAGGCTACACCTTC.

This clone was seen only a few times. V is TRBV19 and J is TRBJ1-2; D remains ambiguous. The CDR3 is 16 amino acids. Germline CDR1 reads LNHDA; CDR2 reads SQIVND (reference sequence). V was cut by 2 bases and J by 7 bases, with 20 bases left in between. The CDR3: CASSIRLREVRSGYTF. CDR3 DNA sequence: TGTGCCAGTAGTATACGGTTGCGAGAGGTCCGGAGTGGCTACACCTTC.

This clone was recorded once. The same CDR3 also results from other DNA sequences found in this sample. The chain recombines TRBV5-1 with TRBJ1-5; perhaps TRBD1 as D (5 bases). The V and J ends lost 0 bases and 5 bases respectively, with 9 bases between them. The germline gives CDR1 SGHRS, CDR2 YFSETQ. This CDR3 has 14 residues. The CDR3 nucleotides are TGCGCCAGCAGCTTGGGTCAGGGTGATCAGCCCCAGCATTTT. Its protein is CASSLGQGDQPQHF.

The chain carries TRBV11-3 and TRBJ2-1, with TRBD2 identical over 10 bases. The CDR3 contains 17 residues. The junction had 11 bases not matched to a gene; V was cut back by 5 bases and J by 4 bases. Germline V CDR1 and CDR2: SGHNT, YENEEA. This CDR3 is CASSPELAGGSYNEQFF. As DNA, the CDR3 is TGTGCCAGCAGCCCCGAATTAGCGGGAGGTTCATACAATGAGCAGTTCTTC.

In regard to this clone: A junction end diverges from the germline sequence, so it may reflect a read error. CDR3 DNA: TGTGTCAGCAGCCCGGAGGGCGGTCTCGGGGAGCTGTTTTTT. Translating it yields CVSSPEGGLGELFF. The chain recombines TRBV7-6 with TRBJ2-2, with D perhaps matching TRBD2 (6 bases). The CDR3 has 14 residues. The germline V gene has CDR1 SGHVS and CDR2 FNYEAQ.

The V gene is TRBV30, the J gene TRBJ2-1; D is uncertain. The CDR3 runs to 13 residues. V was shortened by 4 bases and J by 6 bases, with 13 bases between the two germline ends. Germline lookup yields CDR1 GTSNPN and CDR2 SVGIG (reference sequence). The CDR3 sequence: CAWTDGFGNEQFF. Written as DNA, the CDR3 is TGTGCCTGGACCGACGGGTTCGGCAATGAGCAGTTCTTC. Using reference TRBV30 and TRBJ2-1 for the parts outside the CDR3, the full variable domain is SQTIHQWPATLVQPVGSPLSLECTVEGTSNPNLYWYRQAAGRGLQLLFYSVGIGQISSEVPQNLSASRPQDRQFILSSKKLLLSDSGFYLCAWTDGFGNEQFFGPGTRLTVL.

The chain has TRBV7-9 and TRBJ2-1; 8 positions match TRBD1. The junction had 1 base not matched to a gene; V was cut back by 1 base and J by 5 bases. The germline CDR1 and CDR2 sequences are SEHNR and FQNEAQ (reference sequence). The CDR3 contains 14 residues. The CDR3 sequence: CASSLGQGHNEQFF. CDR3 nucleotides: TGTGCCAGCAGCTTAGGACAGGGGCACAATGAGCAGTTCTTC.

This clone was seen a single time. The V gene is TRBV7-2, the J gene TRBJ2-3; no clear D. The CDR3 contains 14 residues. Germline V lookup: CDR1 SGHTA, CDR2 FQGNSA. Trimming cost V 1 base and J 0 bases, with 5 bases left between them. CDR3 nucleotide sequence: TGTGCCAGCAGCTTAGACTCCAGCACAGATACGCAGTATTTT. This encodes CASSLDSSTDTQYF. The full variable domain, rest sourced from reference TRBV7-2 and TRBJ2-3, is GAGVSQSPSNKVTEKGKDVELRCDPISGHTALYWYRQSLGQGLEFLIYFQGNSAPDKSGLPSDRFSAERTGGSVSTLTIQRTQQEDSAVYLCASSLDSSTDTQYFGPGTRLTVL.

CDR3 residues: CASSGTSGRLTYNEQFF. As DNA, the CDR3 is TGTGCCAGCAGTGGGACTAGCGGGAGGCTTACCTACAATGAGCAGTTCTTC. The chain links TRBV6-1 to TRBJ2-1; 14 bases line up with TRBD2. Per the germline V gene, CDR1 is MNHNS and CDR2 is SASEGT. J gave up 2 bases and V 4 bases, and 4 bases lay outside the gene matches. The CDR3 extends over 17 amino acids.

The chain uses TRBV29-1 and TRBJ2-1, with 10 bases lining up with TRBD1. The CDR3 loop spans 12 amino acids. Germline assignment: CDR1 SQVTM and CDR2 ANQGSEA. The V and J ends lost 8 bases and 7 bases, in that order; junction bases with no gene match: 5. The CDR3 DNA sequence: TGCAGCTTATGGGACAGGGGAAATGAGCAGTTCTTC. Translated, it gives CSLWDRGNEQFF.

CDR3 sequence (DNA): TGTGCCAGTGGGATCGGGAGGCAAGAGACCCAGTACTTC. Translation gives CASGIGRQETQYF. The rearrangement uses TRBV27 and TRBJ2-5; 7 bases are a match to TRBD2. The junction had 6 bases not matched to a gene; V was cut back by 9 bases and J by 2 bases. The germline gives CDR1 MNHEY, CDR2 SMNVEV (reference sequence). The CDR3 is 13 residues long.

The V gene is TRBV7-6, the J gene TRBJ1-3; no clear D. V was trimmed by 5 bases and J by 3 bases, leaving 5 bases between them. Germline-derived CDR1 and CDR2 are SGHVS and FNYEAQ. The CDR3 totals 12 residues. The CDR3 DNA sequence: TGTGCCAGCAGCACGCGTGGAAACACCATATATTTT. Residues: CASSTRGNTIYF.

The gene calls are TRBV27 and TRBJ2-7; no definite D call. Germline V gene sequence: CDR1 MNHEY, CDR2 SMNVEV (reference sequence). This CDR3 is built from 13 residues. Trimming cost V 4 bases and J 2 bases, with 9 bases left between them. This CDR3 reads CASSSAGTYEQYF. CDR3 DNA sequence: TGTGCCAGCAGTTCAGCAGGTACCTACGAGCAGTACTTC.

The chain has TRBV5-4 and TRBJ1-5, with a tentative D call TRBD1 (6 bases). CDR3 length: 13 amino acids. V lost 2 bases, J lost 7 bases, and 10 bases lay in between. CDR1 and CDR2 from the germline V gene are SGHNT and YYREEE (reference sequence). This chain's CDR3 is CASSLQGGQPQHF. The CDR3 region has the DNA TGTGCCAGCAGCTTACAGGGAGGGCAGCCCCAGCATTTT.

CDR3 amino acids: CASSLPPPWASGRNTGELFF. The CDR3 DNA is TGTGCCAGCAGCTTACCCCCCCCATGGGCTAGCGGGAGGAACACCGGGGAGCTGTTTTTT. The gene calls are TRBV7-8 and TRBJ2-2; 10 bases line up with TRBD2. Germline V CDR1 and CDR2: SGHVS, FQNEAQ. The CDR3 runs 20 residues. V lost 2 bases, J lost 1 base, and 13 bases stayed unmatched.

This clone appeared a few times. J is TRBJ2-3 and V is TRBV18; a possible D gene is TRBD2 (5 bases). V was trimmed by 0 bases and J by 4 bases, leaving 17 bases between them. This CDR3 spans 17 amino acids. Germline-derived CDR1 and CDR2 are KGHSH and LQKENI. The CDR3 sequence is CASSPPTPSGWPDTQYF. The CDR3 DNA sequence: TGTGCCAGCTCACCACCGACTCCTTCGGGGTGGCCAGATACGCAGTATTTT.

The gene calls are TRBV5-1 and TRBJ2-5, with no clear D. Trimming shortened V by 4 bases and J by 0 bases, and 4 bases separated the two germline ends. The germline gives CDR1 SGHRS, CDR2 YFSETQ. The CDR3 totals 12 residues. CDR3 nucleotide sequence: TGCGCCAGCAGCGCTAACCAAGAGACCCAGTACTTC. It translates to CASSANQETQYF.

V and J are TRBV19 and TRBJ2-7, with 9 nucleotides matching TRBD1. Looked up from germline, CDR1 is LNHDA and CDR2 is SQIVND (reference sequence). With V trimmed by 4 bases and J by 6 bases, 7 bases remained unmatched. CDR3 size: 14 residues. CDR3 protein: CASSTRQGGREQYF. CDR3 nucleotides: TGTGCCAGTAGTACCCGACAGGGGGGTCGCGAGCAGTACTTC.

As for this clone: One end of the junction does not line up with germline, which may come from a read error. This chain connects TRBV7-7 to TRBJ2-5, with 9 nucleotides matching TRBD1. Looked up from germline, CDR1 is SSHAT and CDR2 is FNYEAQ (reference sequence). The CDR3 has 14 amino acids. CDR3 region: CASSLSTGGETQYF. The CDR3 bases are TGTGCTAGCAGCTTATCGACAGGGGGAGAGACCCAGTACTTC.

The CDR3 sequence is CARSFPGSPTTLKLFF. The CDR3, as DNA: TGTGCCAGAAGCTTCCCCGGGTCCCCCACAACACTGAAGCTTTTCTTT. The chain joins TRBV5-3 to TRBJ1-1, with no clear D. TRBV5-3 falls under the ORF class, with uncertain function. V gave up 2 bases and J gave up 13 bases, with 27 bases separating them. The CDR3 runs to 16 residues.

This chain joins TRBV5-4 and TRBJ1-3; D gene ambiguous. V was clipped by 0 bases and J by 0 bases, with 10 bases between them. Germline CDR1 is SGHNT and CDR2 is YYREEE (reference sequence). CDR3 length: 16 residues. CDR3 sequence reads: CASSLEEGPSGNTIYF. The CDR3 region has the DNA TGTGCCAGCAGCTTGGAAGAGGGCCCCTCTGGAAACACCATATATTTT.

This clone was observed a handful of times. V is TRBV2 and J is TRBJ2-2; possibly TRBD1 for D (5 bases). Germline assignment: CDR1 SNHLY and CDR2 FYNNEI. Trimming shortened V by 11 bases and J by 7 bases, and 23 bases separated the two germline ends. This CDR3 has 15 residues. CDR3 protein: CASQGYYLQDGELFF. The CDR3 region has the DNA TGTGCCTCCCAGGGTTACTATCTTCAGGACGGGGAGCTGTTTTTT.